This T cell receptor beta chain emerged from a study of T cells in Graves' hyperthyroidism and ophthalmopathy. RNA transcripts yielded amplified TCR beta CDR3 regions. First-round RT-PCR targeting the TCR CDR3 was performed with the HTBI primer set. TCRdb fed the multiplex PCR reads into MiXCR, producing one record per CDR3 protein. The sample has over 650,000 distinct CDR3 sequences; about 16% are singletons. There are many counts of this clonotype. CDR3 length equals 15 residues. After removal of 2 bases from V and 2 bases from J, the junction contained 1 base not matched to a gene. From germline, CDR1 is GTSNPN and CDR2 SVGIG (reference sequence). Absence of ophthalmopathy progression within 18 months defined stable Graves' hyperthyroidism. On the basis of clinical symptoms, serum thyroxine and TRAb, thyroid ultrasound and orbital computed tomography, diagnoses were made.

This chain joins TRBV30 and TRBJ2-6; 9 positions match TRBD2. Sequencing input: blood. The sequence came from a man between 18 and 35 years old with Graves' hyperthyroidism. CDR3 sequence reads: CAWSSGRTGANVLTF. The CDR3 DNA sequence: TGTGCCTGGAGTAGCGGGAGGACTGGGGCCAACGTCCTGACTTTC.